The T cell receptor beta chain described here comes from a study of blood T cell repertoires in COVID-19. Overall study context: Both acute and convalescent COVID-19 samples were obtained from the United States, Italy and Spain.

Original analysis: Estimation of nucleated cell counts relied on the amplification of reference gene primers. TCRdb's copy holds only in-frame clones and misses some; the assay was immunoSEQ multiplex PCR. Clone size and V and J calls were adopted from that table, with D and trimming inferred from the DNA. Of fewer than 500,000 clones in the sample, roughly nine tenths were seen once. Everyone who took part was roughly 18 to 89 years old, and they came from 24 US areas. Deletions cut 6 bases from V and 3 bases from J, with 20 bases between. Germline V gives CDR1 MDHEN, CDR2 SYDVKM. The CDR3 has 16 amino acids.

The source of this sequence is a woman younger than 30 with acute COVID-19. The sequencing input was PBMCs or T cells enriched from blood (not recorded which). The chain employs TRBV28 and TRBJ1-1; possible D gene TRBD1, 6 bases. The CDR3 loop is CASRQELTGRDTEAFF. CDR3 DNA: TGTGCCAGCAGACAGGAACTCACAGGGAGGGACACTGAAGCTTTCTTT.